This T cell receptor (beta chain) was sequenced for a study of cytomegalovirus exposure and HLA in healthy donors. The junction had 13 bases not matched to a gene; V was cut back by 4 bases and J by 5 bases. This CDR3 is 16 amino acids long. Germline V gene data show CDR1 as MGHRA and CDR2 as YSYEKL. The PCR ran on 60 Vbeta and 13 Jbeta primers. Generated by immunoSEQ multiplex PCR, the TCRdb table keeps only in-frame clones and is missing some. Of more than 200,000 clones listed, 75% to 80% are singletons. On this clone: What it binds is not known.

Findings and caveats of the study: In a later analysis, DRB1 alleles had the most associated TCRs; HLA-C alleles the fewest. CMV serostatus was the sole immune exposure information available.

The rearrangement joins TRBV4-1 to TRBJ2-5, with 7 nucleotides matching TRBD2. This TCR was recovered from a man between 18 and 29 years old in good health and CMV-seronegative. The specimen was PBMCs. CDR3 region: CASSPSRGDAGETQYF. CDR3 DNA sequence: TGCGCCAGCAGCCCTTCCCGGGGGGACGCGGGGGAGACCCAGTACTTC.